Listed below are T cell receptor beta chains from one sample, sequenced in a study of blood T cell repertoires in COVID-19. Method: immunoSEQ multiplex PCR; TCRdb's copy keeps in-frame clones and lacks some. This sample has 200,000 to 250,000 clones, with roughly four fifths found just once. Specimen: peripheral blood. The receptor source for this set is a woman between 40 and 55 years old with acute or convalescent COVID-19. Each CDR3 is given with its conserved first and last residue. The D gene is left open where the match is weak. Not all rows give a size; the values are once, few, many and, for expanded clones, a class.

j_gene: TRBJ2-7
d_gene: TRBD1
len: 14
v_gene: TRBV27
abundance: -
CDR3aa: CASSPLTGAGEQYF
CDR3nt: TGTGCCAGCAGTCCATTGACAGGGGCGGGGGAGCAGTACTTC

j_gene: TRBJ2-1
d_gene: TRBD2
len: 17
v_gene: TRBV5-1
abundance: -
CDR3aa: CASSLGLAGGLHNEQFF
CDR3nt: TGCGCCAGCAGCTTGGGCCTTGCGGGAGGTTTGCACAATGAGCAGTTCTTC

j_gene: TRBJ1-1
d_gene: -
len: 14
v_gene: TRBV6-2/TRBV6-3
abundance: few
CDR3aa: CASSWSGPNTEAFF
CDR3nt: TGTGCCAGCAGTTGGTCGGGTCCGAACACTGAAGCTTTCTTT

j_gene: TRBJ1-1
d_gene: -
len: 13
v_gene: TRBV5-6
abundance: -
CDR3aa: CASSFRVAAEAFF
CDR3nt: TGTGCCAGCAGCTTCCGGGTTGCGGCTGAAGCTTTCTTT

j_gene: TRBJ1-2
d_gene: -
len: 15
v_gene: TRBV27
abundance: -
CDR3aa: CASSIGQGRYDGYTF
CDR3nt: TGTGCCAGCAGTATAGGACAAGGGCGGTACGATGGCTACACCTTC

j_gene: TRBJ1-3
d_gene: -
len: 15
v_gene: TRBV19
abundance: -
CDR3aa: CASSIDGGSGNTIYF
CDR3nt: TGTGCCAGTAGTATAGATGGCGGCTCTGGAAACACCATATATTTT

j_gene: TRBJ2-1
d_gene: TRBD2
len: 16
v_gene: TRBV7-8
abundance: -
CDR3aa: CASSLWAGGRYNEQFF
CDR3nt: TGTGCCAGCAGCTTGTGGGCGGGGGGTCGGTACAATGAGCAGTTCTTC

j_gene: TRBJ1-4
d_gene: TRBD1
len: 14
v_gene: TRBV5-1
abundance: -
CDR3aa: CASSSGQVLEKLFF
CDR3nt: TGCGCCAGCAGCTCGGGACAGGTCTTGGAAAAACTGTTTTTT

j_gene: TRBJ2-2
d_gene: -
len: 16
v_gene: TRBV19
abundance: -
CDR3aa: CASSILAAPNTGELFF
CDR3nt: TGTGCCAGTAGTATTCTGGCGGCCCCGAACACCGGGGAGCTGTTTTTT

j_gene: TRBJ2-7
d_gene: -
len: 14
v_gene: TRBV11-2
abundance: -
CDR3aa: CASSLERSSYEQYF
CDR3nt: TGTGCCAGCAGCTTAGAGAGAAGCTCCTACGAGCAGTACTTC

j_gene: TRBJ2-7
d_gene: -
len: 13
v_gene: TRBV2
abundance: -
CDR3aa: CASSDGQFYEQYF
CDR3nt: TGTGCCAGCAGTGATGGCCAGTTCTACGAGCAGTACTTC

j_gene: TRBJ1-5
d_gene: -
len: 14
v_gene: TRBV2
abundance: -
CDR3aa: CASSEETANQPQHF
CDR3nt: TGTGCCAGCAGTGAAGAGACAGCCAATCAGCCCCAGCATTTT

j_gene: TRBJ2-1
d_gene: TRBD1
len: 17
v_gene: TRBV7-4
abundance: -
CDR3aa: CASSLVRGQGAFHEQFF
CDR3nt: TGTGCCAGCAGCCTCGTGAGGGGACAGGGGGCTTTCCATGAGCAGTTCTTC

j_gene: TRBJ2-3
d_gene: TRBD2
len: 16
v_gene: TRBV10-2
abundance: -
CDR3aa: CASSELSGGAADTQYF
CDR3nt: TGCGCCAGCAGTGAGCTCTCCGGGGGGGCCGCAGATACGCAGTATTTT

j_gene: TRBJ1-3
d_gene: -
len: 15
v_gene: TRBV2
abundance: -
CDR3aa: CASKGGGNRGNTIYF
CDR3nt: TGTGCCAGCAAAGGGGGGGGGAACCGCGGAAACACCATATATTTT

j_gene: TRBJ1-2
d_gene: -
len: 13
v_gene: TRBV29-1
abundance: -
CDR3aa: CSPFEARGGGYTF
CDR3nt: TGCAGCCCCTTTGAAGCTAGGGGAGGCGGCTACACCTTC

j_gene: TRBJ1-2
d_gene: -
len: 17
v_gene: TRBV2
abundance: -
CDR3aa: CASLGRLEDGGGYGYTF
CDR3nt: TGTGCCAGCCTCGGTCGGCTGGAGGACGGGGGGGGCTATGGCTACACCTTC

j_gene: TRBJ2-7
d_gene: -
len: 12
v_gene: TRBV10-3
abundance: -
CDR3aa: CAISAKPEEQYF
CDR3nt: TGTGCCATCAGCGCTAAGCCTGAAGAGCAGTACTTC

j_gene: TRBJ1-3
d_gene: -
len: 15
v_gene: TRBV5-1
abundance: -
CDR3aa: CASSMAGGIGNTIYF
CDR3nt: TGCGCCAGCAGTATGGCTGGAGGTATCGGAAACACCATATATTTT

j_gene: TRBJ2-3
d_gene: TRBD1
len: 15
v_gene: TRBV7-2
abundance: -
CDR3aa: CASSLEQGVTDTQYF
CDR3nt: TGTGCCAGCAGCTTAGAGCAGGGGGTCACAGATACGCAGTATTTT

j_gene: TRBJ1-2
d_gene: -
len: 15
v_gene: TRBV3-1/TRBV3-2
abundance: -
CDR3aa: CASSRDGSPSYGYTF
CDR3nt: TGTGCCAGCAGCCGAGACGGATCACCTAGTTATGGCTACACCTTC

j_gene: TRBJ1-4
d_gene: TRBD1
len: 15
v_gene: TRBV9
abundance: -
CDR3aa: CASSPGQGRNEKLFF
CDR3nt: TGTGCCAGCAGCCCCGGACAGGGGCGGAATGAAAAACTGTTTTTT